This T cell receptor beta chain was documented in a study of cytomegalovirus exposure and HLA in healthy donors. Study-level information: The 90 to 150 validation repertoires and the approximately 630 first-cohort repertoires shared a platform, a later analysis reported.

Here immunoSEQ multiplex PCR was the method, and the copy in TCRdb shows in-frame clones only, minus some. The sample holds 90,000 to 130,000 clones, under 85% seen once. This CDR3 has 13 residues. Germline V gene sequence: CDR1 PRHDT, CDR2 FYEKMQ (reference sequence). Deletions cut 5 bases from V and 1 base from J, with 7 bases between. The donors were part of the validation cohort, which consisted of more than 90 subjects and was separate from the first cohort of roughly 620 subjects. This clonotype was sampled from a woman younger than 35 in good health and CMV-seronegative. The chain combines TRBV13 with TRBJ2-3; D gene ambiguous. The material sequenced was PBMCs. The CDR3 protein is CASSPRGTDTQYF. CDR3 bases: TGTGCCAGCAGCCCACGCGGCACAGATACGCAGTATTTT.